This entry features one TCR beta chain sequence. Its antigen remains unidentified. No base-level quality is on record; no much larger clone is a single base apart. This entry belongs to a study of blood T cell repertoires in COVID-19 (dated by TCRdb to 2020 to 2021). In terms of the full investigation: Samples from collaborators originated in the United States, Italy and Spain and spanned both the acute and convalescent phases of COVID-19. The prospective study material was composed of cDNA or gDNA derived from T cells, B-cell-depleted T cells, or PBMCs. The dataset comprised deeply sampled blood TCRbeta repertoires from subjects exposed to, actively infected with, or recovered from COVID-19. The repertoires were released in a freely available public database meant as a resource for research on the immune response to SARS-CoV-2. The samples were drawn from the first 160 participants of the ongoing ImmuneRACE study and from roughly 1,300 subjects provided by 6 global collaborators. A de-identified subject ID, COVID-19 status, age in years and sex were almost always included in the sample metadata. Where available, HLA class I and class II types were taken from metadata supplied by the sample provider and were not determined by assay-based typing.

Points the paper makes about the study in general: Clinical and demographic metadata were provided uncurated, with the amount varying by source and participant.

In the prospective study, participants were about 18 to 95 years old, resided in approximately 22 geographic areas of the United States, and were enrolled through a virtual design. Cohort assignment in the prospective study relied on participant-reported clinical history from a screening survey and a study questionnaire. ImmuneRACE Cohort 3 recovered participants were defined by two consecutive negative NP/OP PCR tests, healthcare professional clearance, or symptom resolution. In the prospective study, whole blood, serum and a nasopharyngeal or oropharyngeal swab were collected from each participant by mobile phlebotomists. Over a roughly two-month period, participants in the prospective study had the option of providing additional blood draws and questionnaires. Blood samples from the prospective study were shipped frozen or at room temperature prior to DNA extraction. The immunoSEQ Assay, a bias-controlled multiplex PCR, was used to amplify TCRbeta CDR3 regions from genomic DNA. The paper's data handling went like this. The number of nucleated cells in each sample was estimated by amplification of reference gene primers within the assay. To quantify the absolute abundance of each unique TCRbeta CDR3 rearrangement, sequence reads were collapsed and filtered. For each sample, productive Simpson clonality was calculated by taking the square root of Simpson's diversity index across productive rearrangements. The source is immuneACCESS, and TCRdb retained only in-frame sequences with V and J called. Part of the clones is not carried over; for the studies checked, unresolved V genes explain less than half of this, and the remainder is unexplained. The DNA gave D and trimming, while V, J and clone size come from that table. The sample contains over 250,000 clones, approximately 90% of them found a single time. The leading ten clones occupy around 10% of the sample.

The TCR sequence derives from a woman younger than 35 who had recovered from COVID-19. The sample was PBMCs or T cells enriched from blood (not recorded which).

The DNA sequence is as follows: TGTGCCAGCAATCTCTTGGGACTAGCGGGATACAATGAGCAGTTCTTC. Its product reads: CASNLLGLAGYNEQFF. The rearrangement joined TRBV28 to TRBJ2-1, and 13 bases in between align with TRBD2. The junction shows trimming of 7 bases on V and 4 bases on J, and the gene matches do not reach 7 bases of it. Reading the germline V gene gives CDR1 MDHEN and CDR2 SYDVKM. The CDR3 contains 16 residues, cysteine and phenylalanine counted. Of all the DNA, just the CDR3 is kept, 48 bases in frame from base 1.